Here is one T cell receptor (beta chain) with its context. The antigen it recognizes is unknown. No much larger clonotype is one base removed from it; base qualities were not supplied. In the prospective study, participants were about 18 to 89 years old, resided in 24 geographic areas of the United States, and were enrolled through a virtual design. In the prospective study, cohorts were assigned on the basis of participant-reported clinical history obtained from a screening survey and a study questionnaire. In the prospective study, whole blood, serum and a nasopharyngeal or oropharyngeal swab were collected from each participant by mobile phlebotomists. Additional blood draws and questionnaires over an approximately 2-month period could optionally be provided by prospective study participants. Before DNA extraction, prospective study blood samples were shipped either frozen or at room temperature.

The sample is drawn from a study of blood T cell repertoires in COVID-19 (TCRdb year 2020). Regarding the study in general: For ImmuneRACE Cohort 3, a participant was defined as recovered based on two consecutive negative NP/OP PCR tests, clearance by a healthcare professional, or resolution of symptoms. Collaborator samples came from the United States, Italy and Spain and covered acute and convalescent phases of COVID-19. The prospective study material was composed of cDNA or gDNA derived from T cells, B-cell-depleted T cells, or PBMCs. Subjects who had been exposed to COVID-19, were actively infected with it, or had recovered from it provided the deeply sampled blood TCRbeta repertoires that made up the dataset. The repertoires were released in a freely available public database meant as a resource for research on the immune response to SARS-CoV-2. The samples were drawn from two sources: the first 160 participants of the ongoing ImmuneRACE study, and fewer than 1,500 subjects contributed by 6 global collaborators. Nearly every sample came with metadata listing a de-identified subject ID, COVID-19 status, age in years and sex. Where available, HLA class I and class II types were taken from metadata supplied by the sample provider and were not determined by assay-based typing. General findings and caveats noted by the study authors: The amount of clinical and demographic metadata varied by source and participant and was provided uncurated.

The immunoSEQ Assay, a bias-controlled multiplex PCR, was used to amplify TCRbeta CDR3 regions from genomic DNA. The study's own analysis went as follows. Within the assay, amplification of reference gene primers was used to estimate how many nucleated cells each sample contained. Sequence reads were collapsed and filtered to measure the absolute abundance of every unique TCRbeta CDR3 rearrangement. For each sample, productive Simpson clonality was calculated by taking the square root of Simpson's diversity index across productive rearrangements. Entries here come from immuneACCESS through TCRdb and include only in-frame sequences with V and J called. Some clones fail to appear in such tables; in the studies checked, an unresolved V gene covers under half of the shortfall, and the cause of the remainder is unknown. The V and J calls and the clone size are those of that table, but D and trimming were determined from the DNA. The sample table records about 230,000 clones; approximately 87% of these occur just once. The top ten clonotypes cover 2.5% to 3.5% of the sample.

According to the germline V gene, CDR1 reads SQVTM and CDR2 reads ANQGSEA. The CDR3 numbers 12 residues from cysteine through phenylalanine. The kept DNA is CDR3 alone, 36 bases in frame from the first base. V and J are truncated by 2 bases and 11 bases respectively, leaving an intervening sequence of 15 bases. The chain is made from TRBV29-1 and TRBJ1-1; possibly the D gene is TRBD1, per 5 matching bases. This receptor was obtained from a woman aged 50 to 65 in a cohort exposed to, infected with or recovered from COVID-19 (not recorded which). Sequencing used PBMCs or T cells enriched from blood (not recorded which). CDR3 protein: CSVERGREGAFF. The DNA sequence reads TGCAGCGTTGAAAGGGGTAGGGAGGGGGCTTTCTTT.